The 11 T cell receptor beta chains below all came from one sample that was sequenced in a study of cytomegalovirus exposure and HLA in healthy donors (dated by TCRdb to about 2017). Library preparation employed the immunoSEQ multiplex PCR assay. For the multiplex PCR, a mixture combining 60 forward primers for TCR Vbeta segments and 13 reverse primers for TCR Jbeta segments was used. Sourced from immuneACCESS, this table was stored by TCRdb with only in-frame sequences that have V and J called. A share of the clones is absent; for the studies checked, an unresolved V gene accounts for under half, and the remainder has no known explanation. This sample is represented by some 130,000 clones; approximately 87% of them were singletons. Of the sample, 4% to 6.5% is held by the ten largest clones. What was sequenced was PBMCs. These receptors originate from a woman aged 25 to 39 in good health and CMV-seronegative.

This clone occurred once. The chain couples TRBV27 to TRBJ2-7; 8 positions agree with TRBD2. The V and J ends lost 5 bases and 6 bases, in that order; junction bases with no gene match: 12. The CDR3 sequence is 15 residues long. The germline V gene encodes CDR1 MNHEY and CDR2 SMNVEV (reference sequence). The CDR3 loop is CASSPLAGPVVEQYF. Here the CDR3 DNA reads TGTGCCAGCAGTCCCTTAGCGGGGCCAGTTGTCGAGCAGTACTTC.

The gene calls are TRBV15 and TRBJ1-2, with D maybe TRBD1 (6 bases). The CDR3 contains 16 residues. The germline gives CDR1 LNHNV, CDR2 YYDKDF (reference sequence). V lost 0 bases and J 1 base, leaving 12 bases between the germline ends. CDR3 loop: CATSRDLQGGNYGYTF. CDR3 nucleotides: TGTGCCACCAGCAGAGATCTACAGGGCGGTAACTATGGCTACACCTTC.

The chain joins TRBV6-6 to TRBJ2-5, with D possibly being TRBD2 (5 bases). The J call may be mistaken, given a closer DNA end match to TRBJ2-7. CDR1 MNHNY and CDR2 SVGAGI come from the germline V gene (reference sequence). The CDR3 totals 14 residues. The CDR3 region has the DNA TGTGCCAGCAGCCCGCCTACTAGTCGGTACGAGCAGTACTTC. Its protein is CASSPPTSRYEQYF.

The rearrangement joins TRBV5-5 to TRBJ2-7; a possible D gene is TRBD1 (6 bases). The CDR3 spans 12 residues. The ends were cut back, 4 bases at V and 3 bases at J, with 8 bases in the middle. Germline V gives CDR1 SGHKS, CDR2 YYEKEE (reference sequence). The CDR3 sequence is CASSVTGYEQYF. In nucleotides, the CDR3 is TGTGCCAGCAGCGTGACAGGCTACGAGCAGTACTTC.

This sequence joins TRBV19 and TRBJ2-1; 10 bases are shared with TRBD2. Germline V CDR1 and CDR2: LNHDA, SQIVND (reference sequence). CDR3 length: 16 residues. V gave up 7 bases and J gave up 3 bases; unmatched junction bases: 9. CDR3 DNA sequence: TGTGCCAGTACCAGGACTAGCGGAACCTTCTACAATGAGCAGTTCTTC. It specifies CASTRTSGTFYNEQFF.

This clone was seen just once. The rearrangement uses TRBV28 and TRBJ1-2; D is possibly TRBD1 (6 bases). The V and J ends lost 2 bases and 6 bases respectively, with 22 bases between them. The germline gives CDR1 MDHEN, CDR2 SYDVKM. The CDR3 covers 17 residues. The CDR3 nucleotides read TGTGCCAGCAGTTTAGTGACAGGAGCGCCGTTGTCTCATGGCTACACCTTC. Translating it yields CASSLVTGAPLSHGYTF.

V is TRBV7-6 and J is TRBJ2-1; TRBD1 is a possible D gene (5 bases). The length of the CDR3 is 13 residues. The germline CDR1 and CDR2 sequences are SGHVS and FNYEAQ. V lost 5 bases and J lost 2, with 7 bases in between. The CDR3 spells CASSQGPYNEQFF. CDR3 nucleotide sequence: TGTGCCAGCAGCCAGGGCCCCTACAATGAGCAGTTCTTC.

This clone was seen only a few times. The chain links TRBV5-1 to TRBJ1-3; 7 bases map to TRBD1. The CDR3 runs 16 residues. The V gene end was trimmed by 3 bases and the J gene end by 2 bases; junction bases not matched to a gene: 8. Germline values: CDR1 SGHRS, CDR2 YFSETQ. CDR3 in amino acids: CASSWKTGDTGNTIYF. CDR3 sequence (DNA): TGCGCCAGCAGCTGGAAAACAGGGGACACTGGAAACACCATATATTTT.

The rearrangement uses TRBV27 and TRBJ2-7, with no clear D. The CDR3 totals 13 residues. The germline gives CDR1 MNHEY, CDR2 SMNVEV (reference sequence). Trimming stripped 4 bases from V and 2 bases from J, with 9 bases between. The CDR3, as DNA: TGTGCCAGCAGTTGGGCCAGCACCTACGAGCAGTACTTC. It is translated as CASSWASTYEQYF.

This clone has just a few counts. The chain employs TRBV28 and TRBJ1-4, with TRBD1 matching over 7 bases. The germline V gene encodes CDR1 MDHEN and CDR2 SYDVKM. Germline trimming cut 3 bases from V and 6 bases from J; bases unmatched to any gene: 4. The CDR3 sequence is 14 residues long. The CDR3 bases are TGTGCCAGCAGTTTGACAGGGAGGTATGAAAAACTGTTTTTT. Protein sequence: CASSLTGRYEKLFF.

In this sample, this clone turned up a few times. This sequence joins TRBV5-1 and TRBJ2-6; 8 nucleotides agree with TRBD1. V was clipped by 0 bases and J by 0 bases; unmatched bases: 5. The CDR3 spans 18 residues. Germline loops: CDR1 SGHRS, CDR2 YFSETQ. The CDR3, as DNA: TGCGCCAGCAGCTTGGGTCCAGGGGGCAGCTCTGGGGCCAACGTCCTGACTTTC. Protein: CASSLGPGGSSGANVLTF.